The next 11 T cell receptor beta chains were all read from a single sample in a study of T cell responses to AZD1222 COVID-19 vaccine. Libraries were prepared by immunoSEQ multiplex PCR; TCRdb keeps only in-frame clonotypes and omits some of them. The sample includes 110,000 to 150,000 clones, 93% of them seen just once. This sample comprised peripheral blood, obtained on day 0 of AZD1222 vaccination. The receptors derive from an adult in good health.

The J gene is TRBJ1-4, the V gene TRBV6-1, with 7 bases that match TRBD1. The CDR3 has 14 amino acids. V dropped 3 bases and J dropped 7; count of bases not matched to a gene: 5. Germline CDR1 is MNHNS and CDR2 is SASEGT. CDR3 in amino acids: CASSDRGVREKLFF. CDR3 nucleotides: TGTGCCAGCAGTGACAGGGGGGTGCGTGAAAAACTGTTTTTT.

This chain connects TRBV10-3 to TRBJ1-1; D is uncertain. V lost 1 base and J 2 bases, leaving 14 bases between the germline ends. Germline CDR1 and CDR2: ENHRY and SYGVKD. The CDR3 runs to 16 residues. DNA for the CDR3: TGTGCCATCAGTGAGTTTGGAAGGCAGACCAACACTGAAGCTTTCTTT. It specifies CAISEFGRQTNTEAFF.

The chain combines TRBV21-1 with TRBJ2-5; TRBD1, as called in the table, went unchecked against the DNA. TRBV21-1 is classified as a pseudogene. The CDR3 has 17 residues. The DNA of the CDR3 is TGTGCCAGCAGCAAAAGGGGCCAGGGCCCCATCCAAGAGACCCAGTACTTC. Encoded protein: CASSKRGQGPIQETQYF.

This chain links TRBV6-1 with TRBJ2-5; D ambiguous. The CDR3 consists of 13 residues. Germline V lookup: CDR1 MNHNS, CDR2 SASEGT. Trimming stripped 1 base from V and 5 bases from J, with 8 bases between. This CDR3 reads CASSEGLGETQYF. CDR3 in DNA: TGTGCCAGCAGTGAAGGGCTGGGCGAGACCCAGTACTTC.

The rearrangement joins TRBV19 to TRBJ2-5; 8 nucleotides agree with TRBD2. Germline trimming cut 5 bases from V and 5 bases from J; bases unmatched to any gene: 7. Germline CDR1 is LNHDA and CDR2 is SQIVND (reference sequence). The CDR3 length is 14 residues. CDR3 sequence: CASSPPGGRETQYF. Here the CDR3 DNA reads TGTGCCAGTAGTCCCCCGGGCGGGAGGGAGACCCAGTACTTC.

The chain has TRBV19 and TRBJ2-7; TRBD1 aligns across 8 bases. After removal of 5 bases from V and 7 bases from J, the junction contained 7 bases not matched to a gene. The CDR3 extends over 13 amino acids. Germline V gives CDR1 LNHDA, CDR2 SQIVND (reference sequence). DNA for the CDR3: TGTGCCAGTAGTGGACGACAGGGGCAAGAGCAGTACTTC. This codes for CASSGRQGQEQYF.

V and J are TRBV7-9 and TRBJ2-7; 7 bases are shared with TRBD1. From germline, CDR1 is SEHNR and CDR2 FQNEAQ (reference sequence). With V trimmed by 4 bases and J by 2 bases, 5 bases remained unmatched. The length of the CDR3 is 14 residues. The CDR3 region is CASSSTGAPYEQYF. The CDR3 DNA reads as TGTGCCAGCAGCTCAACAGGGGCCCCCTACGAGCAGTACTTC.

The chain joins TRBV7-3 to TRBJ2-2; TRBD2 is a possible D gene (6 bases). The ends were cut back, 2 bases at V and 5 bases at J, with 18 bases in the middle. Germline-derived CDR1 and CDR2 are SGHTA and FQGTGA. The CDR3 is 17 amino acids. CDR3 loop: CASSLGGLRKGTGELFF. The CDR3 nucleotides read TGTGCCAGCAGCTTAGGGGGACTCAGGAAAGGGACCGGGGAGCTGTTTTTT.

The chain recombines TRBV5-1 with TRBJ1-2; 8 nucleotides align to TRBD1. Germline trimming cut 1 base from V and 6 bases from J; bases unmatched to any gene: 8. Germline CDR1 is SGHRS and CDR2 is YFSETQ. The CDR3 contains 15 residues. CDR3 sequence: CASSLTRQGTNGYTF. CDR3 coding DNA: TGCGCCAGCAGCTTGACCAGACAGGGGACGAATGGCTACACCTTC.

This chain uses TRBV10-2 with TRBJ2-7, with TRBD2 identical over 13 bases. CDR1 is WSHSY, CDR2 SAAADI, per germline. J gave up 2 bases and V 6 bases, and 4 bases lay outside the gene matches. The CDR3 consists of 15 residues. The CDR3 region has the DNA TGCGCCAGCAGAATCGGACTAGCGGGAGCCTACGAGCAGTACTTC. Encoded protein: CASRIGLAGAYEQYF.

The chain uses TRBV7-6 and TRBJ2-3, with 12 bases that match TRBD2. Germline CDR1 reads SGHVS; CDR2 reads FNYEAQ. The length of the CDR3 is 17 residues. The junction had 6 bases not matched to a gene; V was cut back by 2 bases and J by 3 bases. The chain's CDR3 is CASSLRASGRGTDTQYF. Here the CDR3 DNA reads TGTGCCAGCAGCTTAAGGGCTAGCGGGAGGGGAACAGATACGCAGTATTTT. Based on the CDR3 plus reference TRBV7-6 and TRBJ2-3, the full variable domain is GAGVSQSPRYKVTKRGQDVALRCDPISGHVSLYWYRQALGQGPEFLTYFNYEAQQDKSGLPNDRFSAERPEGSISTLTIQRTEQRDSAMYRCASSLRASGRGTDTQYFGPGTRLTVL.